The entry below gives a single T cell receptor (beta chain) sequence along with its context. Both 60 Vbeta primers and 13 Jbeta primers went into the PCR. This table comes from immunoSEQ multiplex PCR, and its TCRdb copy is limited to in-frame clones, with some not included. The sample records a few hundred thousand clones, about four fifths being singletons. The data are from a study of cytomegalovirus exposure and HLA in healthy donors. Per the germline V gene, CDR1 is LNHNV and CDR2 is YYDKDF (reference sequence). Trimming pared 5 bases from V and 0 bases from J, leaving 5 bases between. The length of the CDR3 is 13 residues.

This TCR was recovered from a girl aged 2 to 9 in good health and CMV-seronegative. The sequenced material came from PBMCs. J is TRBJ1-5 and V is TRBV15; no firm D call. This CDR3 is CATSAYSNQPQHF. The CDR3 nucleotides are TGTGCCACCAGCGCGTATAGCAATCAGCCCCAGCATTTT.